Following are 18 T cell receptor beta chains from one sample sequenced in a study of T cell responses to AZD1222 COVID-19 vaccine. The table came from immunoSEQ multiplex PCR; TCRdb's copy has only in-frame clones and leaves some out. The sample yields about 110,000 clones, roughly 85% seen once. Sequenced material: peripheral blood, taken on day 0 of AZD1222 vaccination. These receptors came from an adult in good health.

The chain is built from TRBV25-1 and TRBJ1-1; D is unresolved. The V and J ends lost 6 bases and 7 bases respectively, with 9 bases between them. Germline V gives CDR1 MGHDK, CDR2 SYGVNS. There are 11 residues in the CDR3. The chain's CDR3 is CASRAGFEAFF. The CDR3 nucleotides are TGTGCCAGCAGGGCAGGATTTGAAGCTTTCTTT.

This sequence joins TRBV7-2 and TRBJ1-2; D is unclear. The V end was cut by 1 base, the J end by 4 bases, with 16 bases between. The germline CDR1 and CDR2 sequences are SGHTA and FQGNSA. The CDR3 extends over 16 amino acids. The CDR3 here is CASSLEASSSSYGYTF. CDR3 coding DNA: TGTGCCAGCAGCTTAGAGGCATCCAGTTCCTCCTATGGCTACACCTTC.

The CDR3 region is CASSRQGSGSAEAFF. As DNA, the CDR3 is TGTGCCAGCAGCCGACAGGGGTCAGGTAGCGCTGAAGCTTTCTTT. V gene TRBV11-2 combines with J gene TRBJ1-1, with TRBD1 matching over 8 bases. The V and J ends lost 5 bases and 6 bases, in that order; junction bases with no gene match: 11. CDR1 and CDR2 from the germline V gene are SGHAT and FQNNGV. This CDR3 comprises 15 residues.

V usage is TRBV7-6 and J usage is TRBJ1-2; a weak D match, TRBD1 (6 bases). This CDR3 spans 13 amino acids. Germline V gives CDR1 SGHVS, CDR2 FNYEAQ. Between the trimmed V and J ends, which lost 5 bases and 13 bases, there was a span of 20 bases. DNA for the CDR3: TGTGCCAGCAGCCGCGAATTCGGACAGATTGCCACCTTC. Translating it yields CASSREFGQIATF. The full variable domain, with the rest looked up from reference TRBV7-6 and TRBJ1-2, is GAGVSQSPRYKVTKRGQDVALRCDPISGHVSLYWYRQALGQGPEFLTYFNYEAQQDKSGLPNDRFSAERPEGSISTLTIQRTEQRDSAMYRCASSREFGQIATFGSGTRLTVV.

The chain uses TRBV6-5 and TRBJ1-2; 9 bases are shared with TRBD1. The CDR3 consists of 15 residues. Trimming removed 6 bases from V and 2 bases from J; junction bases left unmatched: 7. Germline CDR1 reads MNHEY; CDR2 reads SVGAGI. Here the CDR3 DNA reads TGTGCCAGCAGGACAGGGGACAGGGTGAACTATGGCTACACCTTC. Its protein product is CASRTGDRVNYGYTF.

The chain employs TRBV2 and TRBJ1-4; D uncertain. The CDR3 has 13 residues. V dropped 3 bases and J dropped 4 bases, with 6 bases sitting between them. Germline CDR1 reads SNHLY; CDR2 reads FYNNEI. CDR3 DNA sequence: TGTGCCAGCAGTGATAGTTTTAATGAAAAACTGTTTTTT. It codes for CASSDSFNEKLFF.

The CDR3, as DNA: TGTGCCAGCAGAAGACAGGGGGGTTCCGGGCGGAACACTGAAGCTTTCTTT. It yields the protein CASRRQGGSGRNTEAFF. The chain recombines TRBV13 with TRBJ1-1; 9 bases are a match to TRBD1. J lost 1 base, V lost 6 bases, and 12 bases had no gene match. Per germline, CDR1 PRHDT and CDR2 FYEKMQ (reference sequence). This CDR3 is 17 amino acids long.

The rearrangement uses TRBV28 and TRBJ1-4; D not resolved. Between the trimmed V and J ends, which lost 5 bases and 8 bases, there was a span of 15 bases. CDR3 length: 14 amino acids. CDR1 is MDHEN, CDR2 SYDVKM, per germline. The CDR3 DNA reads as TGTGCCAGCAGTCTACCCGGATCCTACGAAAAACTGTTTTTT. This codes for CASSLPGSYEKLFF.

V and J are TRBV5-1 and TRBJ2-2; the D is unclear. The length of the CDR3 is 13 residues. V was pared by 0 bases and J by 4 bases, with 4 bases between. The V gene's germline CDR1 is SGHRS and CDR2 YFSETQ. The CDR3 is CASSLDPTGELFF. In nucleotides, the CDR3 is TGCGCCAGCAGCTTGGATCCCACCGGGGAGCTGTTTTTT. Full variable domain (missing parts from reference TRBV5-1 and TRBJ2-2): KAGVTQTPRYLIKTRGQQVTLSCSPISGHRSVSWYQQTPGQGLQFLFEYFSETQRNKGNFPGRFSGRQFSNSRSEMNVSTLELGDSALYLCASSLDPTGELFFGEGSRLTVL.

V and J are TRBV18 and TRBJ2-5, with 8 bases fitting TRBD1. The CDR3 has 14 amino acids. The ends lost 0 bases at V and 7 bases at J; junction bases unmatched: 4. Germline lookup yields CDR1 KGHSH and CDR2 LQKENI. As DNA, the CDR3 is TGTGCCAGCTCACCACCCCAGGGGGCAGGGACCCAGTACTTC. It yields the protein CASSPPQGAGTQYF.

The DNA for the CDR3 is TGTGCCAGCAGCTTAGGCCGGACAGATGAAAAACTGTTTTTT. Protein: CASSLGRTDEKLFF. This chain joins TRBV7-9 and TRBJ1-4, with a tentative D call TRBD1 (6 bases). This CDR3 is 14 amino acids long. CDR1 is SEHNR and CDR2 is FQNEAQ in the germline V gene (reference sequence). With 1 base removed from V and 6 bases from J, the gap between germline ends came to 9 bases. The full variable domain, with the rest looked up from reference TRBV7-9 and TRBJ1-4, is DTGVSQNPRHKITKRGQNVTFRCDPISEHNRLYWYRQTLGQGPEFLTYFQNEAQLEKSRLLSDRFSAERPKGSFSTLEIQRTEQGDSAMYLCASSLGRTDEKLFFGSGTQLSVL.

V and J are TRBV28 and TRBJ1-2; D unclear. Germline CDR1 reads MDHEN; CDR2 reads SYDVKM. V was cut by 5 bases and J by 4 bases, with 14 bases left in between. This CDR3 region has 14 residues. CDR3 amino acids: CASSITPTLYGYTF. The CDR3 DNA follows: TGTGCCAGCAGTATAACACCGACCCTCTATGGCTACACCTTC.

The chain employs TRBV5-1 and TRBJ2-7, with a weak D call TRBD1 (5 bases). The CDR3 is made up of 13 amino acids. Looked up from germline, CDR1 is SGHRS and CDR2 is YFSETQ. Trimming removed 0 bases at V and 6 bases at J, with 10 bases between. This CDR3 reads CASSLGQQIEQYF. DNA for the CDR3: TGCGCCAGCAGCTTGGGACAGCAGATCGAGCAGTACTTC.

This rearrangement joins TRBV11-2 to TRBJ1-3, with 8 bases fitting TRBD1. Trimming took 3 bases from V and 4 from J; bases not matched to a gene: 5. The length of the CDR3 is 15 residues. Looked up from germline, CDR1 is SGHAT and CDR2 is FQNNGV. CDR3 sequence: CASSLTGARGNTIYF. The DNA for the CDR3 is TGTGCCAGCAGCTTGACAGGGGCGCGAGGAAACACCATATATTTT.

The chain has TRBV5-4 and TRBJ2-2; weak D call: TRBD1 (5 bases). Germline V gene data show CDR1 as SGHNT and CDR2 as YYREEE (reference sequence). CDR3 size: 16 residues. Trimming removed 0 bases at V and 5 bases at J, with 14 bases between. CDR3 DNA sequence: TGTGCCAGCAGCTTGGAGGCCAGGGTCGCGACCGGGGAGCTGTTTTTT. Translated, it gives CASSLEARVATGELFF. The variable domain in full, completed from reference TRBV5-4 and TRBJ2-2, reads ETGVTQSPTHLIKTRGQQVTLRCSSQSGHNTVSWYQQALGQGPQFIFQYYREEENGRGNFPPRFSGLQFPNYSSELNVNALELDDSALYLCASSLEARVATGELFFGEGSRLTVL.

The rearrangement uses TRBV11-2 and TRBJ2-2; no reliable D call. CDR3 size: 13 residues. The germline V gene has CDR1 SGHAT and CDR2 FQNNGV. Trimming left V 0 bases short and J 7 bases short, with 6 bases between. The CDR3 nucleotides are TGTGCCAGCAGCTTAGATTTGTTCGGGGAGCTGTTTTTT. Translating gives CASSLDLFGELFF. The full variable domain, in which reference TRBV11-2 and TRBJ2-2 provide the parts outside the CDR3, is EAGVAQSPRYKIIEKRQSVAFWCNPISGHATLYWYQQILGQGPKLLIQFQNNGVVDDSQLPKDRFSAERLKGVDSTLKIQPAKLEDSAVYLCASSLDLFGELFFGEGSRLTVL.

The rearrangement uses TRBV24-1 and TRBJ1-2; no clear D gene. The CDR3 has 14 amino acids. Per the germline V gene, CDR1 is KGHDR and CDR2 is SFDVKD. Trimming removed 5 bases from V and 0 bases from J, with 9 bases in between. The CDR3 reads CATSGPRSNYGYTF. In DNA form, the CDR3 reads TGTGCCACCAGTGGTCCAAGATCTAACTATGGCTACACCTTC.

The rearrangement links TRBV6-6 to TRBJ1-5; D unresolved. The CDR3 extends over 14 amino acids. CDR1 and CDR2 (germline): MNHNY, SVGAGI (reference sequence). V was clipped by 7 bases and J by 0 bases, with 10 bases between them. In DNA, the CDR3 is TGTGCCAGCAAACTCGATGGTAGCAATCAGCCCCAGCATTTT. Translated, it gives CASKLDGSNQPQHF.